The 21 T cell receptor beta chains presented below share a single source sample, sequenced in a study of OX40 agonist ivuxolimab in advanced cancers. Libraries were made using the immunoSEQ multiplex PCR assay. This is the immuneACCESS table as TCRdb keeps it, with only in-frame sequences that have V and J called. A part of the clones is gone; compared with another copy, unresolved V genes explain less than half, and the rest is unexplained. The sample table contains fewer than 100,000 clones; only one count was recorded for about nine tenths of them. The top ten clonotypes cover around 0.79% of the sample. The material was CD4+ or CD8+ T cells sorted from blood, obtained in a trial of the OX40 agonist ivuxolimab. These receptors were collected from an adult with an advanced solid tumor such as melanoma, head and neck, liver or kidney cancer.

This chain uses TRBV7-6 with TRBJ2-5; 8 bases map to TRBD1. The CDR3 is made up of 13 amino acids. Trimming cost V 3 bases and J 4 bases; bases outside gene matches: 1. Germline lookup yields CDR1 SGHVS and CDR2 FNYEAQ. CDR3 in DNA: TGTGCCAGCAGCTTCGACAGGGGAGAGACCCAGTACTTC. Translating gives CASSFDRGETQYF.

The chain links TRBV7-9 to TRBJ1-4, with D uncertain. V lost 4 bases and J lost 8, with 17 bases in between. Germline-derived CDR1 and CDR2 are SEHNR and FQNEAQ (reference sequence). The CDR3 length is 15 residues. The CDR3 spells CASSSWASPGEKLFF. The CDR3, as DNA: TGTGCCAGCAGCTCCTGGGCCTCCCCAGGCGAAAAACTGTTTTTT. Complete variable domain (other parts from reference TRBV7-9 and TRBJ1-4): DTGVSQNPRHKITKRGQNVTFRCDPISEHNRLYWYRQTLGQGPEFLTYFQNEAQLEKSRLLSDRFSAERPKGSFSTLEIQRTEQGDSAMYLCASSSWASPGEKLFFGSGTQLSVL.

The chain joins TRBV15 to TRBJ2-3; 7 bases match TRBD2. V was clipped by 0 bases and J by 5 bases; unmatched bases: 11. CDR3 length: 17 amino acids. The germline CDR1 and CDR2 sequences are LNHNV and YYDKDF (reference sequence). CDR3 nucleotide sequence: TGTGCCACCAGCAGAGACCTGTCGGGCGGGAGTGGAGATACGCAGTATTTT. Its translation is CATSRDLSGGSGDTQYF.

This chain joins TRBV9 and TRBJ2-5; 8 nucleotides line up with TRBD2. J gave up 1 base and V 3 bases, and 8 bases lay outside the gene matches. The CDR3 totals 16 residues. Per germline, CDR1 SGDLS and CDR2 YYNGEE. The CDR3 bases are TGTGCCAGCAGCGCCATAGCGGGGACAATCCAAGAGACCCAGTACTTC. It translates to CASSAIAGTIQETQYF.

The chain uses TRBV9 and TRBJ2-3; D ambiguous. Trimming shortened V by 4 bases and J by 2 bases, and 14 bases separated the two germline ends. The CDR3 runs to 15 residues. Germline CDR1 SGDLS, CDR2 YYNGEE. Here the CDR3 DNA reads TGTGCCAGCAGCTCCACCACCCCCCCCACAGATACGCAGTATTTT. Residues: CASSSTTPPTDTQYF.

CDR3 sequence reads: CASSSLAGGSDTQYF. The CDR3 DNA is TGTGCCAGCAGCTCCCTAGCGGGAGGATCCGATACGCAGTATTTT. The chain is built from TRBV11-3 and TRBJ2-3, with 11 bases fitting TRBD2. Germline V gene data show CDR1 as SGHNT and CDR2 as YENEEA. V lost 4 bases and J lost 6; bases outside the gene matches: 6. This CDR3 has 15 residues.

This clone was picked up one time. The chain uses TRBV6-6 and TRBJ2-2, with a weak D call TRBD2 (5 bases). CDR3 length equals 13 residues. Germline-derived CDR1 and CDR2 are MNHNY and SVGAGI (reference sequence). V was clipped by 5 bases and J by 9 bases, with 13 bases between them. CDR3: CASSKSGGRELFF. Here the CDR3 DNA reads TGTGCCAGCAGTAAATCTGGAGGCCGGGAGCTGTTTTTT.

The chain couples TRBV9 to TRBJ2-3; TRBD2 aligns across 7 bases. V shed 1 base, J shed 0 bases, and the junction held 5 bases outside the gene matches. Germline V gene lookup returns CDR1 SGDLS and CDR2 YYNGEE. The CDR3 covers 16 residues. CDR3 coding DNA: TGTGCCAGCAGCGTATCTAGCGGAACTAGCACAGATACGCAGTATTTT. Protein: CASSVSSGTSTDTQYF.

The chain has TRBV30 and TRBJ1-1, with a weak D call TRBD1 (6 bases). The CDR3 has 17 residues. V lost 0 bases and J 0 bases, leaving 17 bases between the germline ends. Germline V gene lookup returns CDR1 GTSNPN and CDR2 SVGIG (reference sequence). The CDR3: CAWSVRGGRFMNTEAFF. The CDR3 DNA follows: TGTGCCTGGAGTGTACGGGGGGGGCGCTTCATGAACACTGAAGCTTTCTTT.

The chain couples TRBV15 to TRBJ1-1; 9 positions agree with TRBD1. The germline CDR1 and CDR2 sequences are LNHNV and YYDKDF (reference sequence). V lost 5 bases and J lost 8; bases outside the gene matches: 9. This CDR3 region has 14 residues. CDR3 amino acids: CATSPDRGGREAFF. CDR3 nucleotides: TGTGCCACCAGCCCCGACAGGGGGGGACGGGAAGCTTTCTTT.

V and J are TRBV23-1 and TRBJ2-7, with 9 bases fitting TRBD1. Being an ORF, TRBV23-1 has a function that is uncertain. The V gene end was trimmed by 4 bases and the J gene end by 5 bases; junction bases not matched to a gene: 6. The CDR3 spans 14 residues. The CDR3 nucleotides are TGCGCCAGCAGTCCGGGACAGGGCGCCAACGAGCAGTACTTC. It encodes CASSPGQGANEQYF.

The chain carries TRBV7-8 and TRBJ1-5; D call uncertain. The CDR3 has 15 amino acids. Trimming shortened V by 3 bases and J by 0 bases, and 9 bases separated the two germline ends. CDR1 and CDR2 from the germline V gene are SGHVS and FQNEAQ. The CDR3 DNA is TGTGCCAGCAGCTTTCGACCTGATAGCAATCAGCCCCAGCATTTT. Translation: CASSFRPDSNQPQHF.

V is TRBV4-1 and J is TRBJ2-1, with 8 bases aligning to TRBD2. There are 14 residues in the CDR3. Germline trimming cut 7 bases from V and 3 bases from J; bases unmatched to any gene: 5. Germline V gene sequence: CDR1 MGHRA, CDR2 YSYEKL. CDR3 sequence: CASKAGGGYNEQFF. The CDR3 region has the DNA TGCGCCAGCAAGGCGGGAGGAGGCTACAATGAGCAGTTCTTC.

This clone was found once. The rearrangement joins TRBV19 to TRBJ2-3; 10 bases match TRBD1. From germline, CDR1 is LNHDA and CDR2 SQIVND (reference sequence). The CDR3 spans 15 residues. V shed 6 bases, J shed 4 bases, and the junction held 7 bases outside the gene matches. In DNA, the CDR3 is TGTGCCAGTAGGAGGGGGACAGGGGACTCAGATACGCAGTATTTT. Its translation is CASRRGTGDSDTQYF.

CDR3 residues: CASSLGGTYNQPQHF. The CDR3 bases are TGTGCCAGCAGCTTAGGGGGGACCTACAATCAGCCCCAGCATTTT. The chain recombines TRBV11-2 with TRBJ1-5; tentatively, D is TRBD1 (5 bases). Per germline, CDR1 SGHAT and CDR2 FQNNGV. The CDR3 is 15 amino acids. V was clipped by 1 base and J by 3 bases, with 10 bases between them.

This clone has just a few counts. This chain uses TRBV19 with TRBJ1-1, with a possible D match to TRBD1 (5 bases). V lost 7 bases and J lost 0, with 12 bases in between. Germline V gene sequence: CDR1 LNHDA, CDR2 SQIVND (reference sequence). This CDR3 is built from 14 residues. The CDR3 DNA sequence: TGTGCCAGTAAGCGGACATTTATGAACACTGAAGCTTTCTTT. Encoded protein: CASKRTFMNTEAFF.

The chain has TRBV28 and TRBJ1-5; the D gene is possibly TRBD1 (5 bases). Trimming left V 9 bases short and J 3 bases short, with 15 bases between. This CDR3 has 14 residues. Germline V gene lookup returns CDR1 MDHEN and CDR2 SYDVKM. The CDR3 spells CASAGTLSNQPQHF. CDR3 bases: TGTGCCAGTGCCGGGACTCTGTCCAATCAGCCCCAGCATTTT.

This clone was recorded only once. A much larger clone lies one base from this, so it may be a read error. The chain links TRBV7-3 to TRBJ1-6, with unresolved D. Between the trimmed V and J ends, which lost 5 bases and 0 bases, there was a span of 8 bases. CDR1 and CDR2 (germline): SGHTA, FQGTGA. CDR3 length: 15 residues. DNA of the CDR3: TGTGCCAGCAGCCTTGACGGCTCCTATAATTCACCCCTCCACTTT. It specifies CASSLDGSYNSPLHF.

The CDR3 loop is CASSTSGTGGRDEQFF. CDR3 bases: TGTGCCAGCAGTACGTCCGGGACAGGGGGCCGCGATGAGCAGTTCTTC. V and J are TRBV28 and TRBJ2-1, with TRBD1 identical over 12 bases. The ends lost 5 bases at V and 8 bases at J; junction bases unmatched: 10. The V gene's germline CDR1 is MDHEN and CDR2 SYDVKM. The CDR3 runs to 16 residues.

V gene TRBV6-1 combines with J gene TRBJ1-3, with a tentative D call TRBD1 (6 bases). V was trimmed by 3 bases and J by 4 bases, leaving 19 bases between them. This CDR3 has 17 residues. CDR1 and CDR2 (germline): MNHNS, SASEGT. Here the CDR3 DNA reads TGTGCCAGCAGTGATCCGGGACACTTCCCGGGGGGAAACACCATATATTTT. It specifies CASSDPGHFPGGNTIYF.

The DNA of the CDR3 is TGCAGCGTTGTGGACGGCGATAATTCACCCCTCCACTTT. It codes for CSVVDGDNSPLHF. The chain employs TRBV29-1 and TRBJ1-6; no definite D call. V was clipped by 4 bases and J by 5 bases, with 9 bases between them. CDR3 length equals 13 residues. Per germline, CDR1 SQVTM and CDR2 ANQGSEA.